This TCR beta chain is from a study of blood T cell repertoires in COVID-19. The data were produced by immunoSEQ multiplex PCR, yet TCRdb's version contains in-frame clones alone and is incomplete. The table has tens of thousands of clones, 80% to 90% seen once. Germline CDR1 MNHEY, CDR2 SVGAGI. Trimming cost V 6 bases and J 3 bases, with 5 bases left between them. The CDR3 sequence is 11 residues long. The sequenced sample consisted of peripheral blood. This TCR came from an elderly woman with COVID-19, enrolled during active disease. The V and J genes are TRBV6-5 and TRBJ1-1; D not resolved. The CDR3: CASREDTEAFF. The CDR3 DNA reads as TGTGCCAGCAGAGAGGACACTGAAGCTTTCTTT.